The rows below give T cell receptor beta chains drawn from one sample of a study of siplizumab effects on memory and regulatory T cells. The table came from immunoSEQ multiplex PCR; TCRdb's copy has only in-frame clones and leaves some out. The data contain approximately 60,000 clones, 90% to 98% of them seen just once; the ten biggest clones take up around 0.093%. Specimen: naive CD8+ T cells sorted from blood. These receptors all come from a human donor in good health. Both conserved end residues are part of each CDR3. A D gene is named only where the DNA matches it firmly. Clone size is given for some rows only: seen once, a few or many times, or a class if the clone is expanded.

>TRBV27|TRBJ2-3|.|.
TGTGCCAGCAGTTTGATCGACCGCTCAACAGATACGCAGTATTTT
CASSLIDRSTDTQYF
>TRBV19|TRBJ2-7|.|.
TGTGCCAGTAGTATTTTCCTGGCAGAAGCCTACGAGCAGTACTTC
CASSIFLAEAYEQYF
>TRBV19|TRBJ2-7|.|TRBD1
TGTGCCAGTAGTATACCTCCAGGACAGGGGGTGTACGAGCAGTACTTC
CASSIPPGQGVYEQYF
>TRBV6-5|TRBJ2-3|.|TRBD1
TGTGCCAGCAGCCGCGGACAGGCGAGCACAGATACGCAGTATTTT
CASSRGQASTDTQYF
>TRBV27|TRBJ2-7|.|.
TGTGCCAGCAGTTTTGGCAGGGACTACGAGCAGTACTTC
CASSFGRDYEQYF
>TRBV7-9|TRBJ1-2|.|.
TGTGCCAGCAGCTCTAGTGCCCTAGTCGGCAACTATGGCTACACCTTC
CASSSSALVGNYGYTF
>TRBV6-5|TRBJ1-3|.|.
TGTGCCAGCAGTTATAGGGGCTCTGGAAACACCATATATTTT
CASSYRGSGNTIYF
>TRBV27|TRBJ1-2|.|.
TGTGCCAGCAGTTCTGACAGGAACTATGGCTACACCTTC
CASSSDRNYGYTF
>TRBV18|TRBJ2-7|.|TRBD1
TGTGCCAGCTCAGACGGGGGAACCACAGGGGGCGAGCAGTACTTC
CASSDGGTTGGEQYF
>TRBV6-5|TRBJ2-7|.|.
TGTGCCAGCAGTTACCGACAGGCCAGCTCCTACGAGCAGTACTTC
CASSYRQASSYEQYF
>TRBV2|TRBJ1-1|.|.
TGTGCCATCCTTCAGGGTATCACTGAAGCTTTCTTT
CAILQGITEAFF
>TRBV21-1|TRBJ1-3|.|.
TGTGCCAGCAGCATAGGTTTGCGCGGTTGGGGAAACACCATATATTTT
CASSIGLRGWGNTIYF
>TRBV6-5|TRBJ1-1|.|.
TGTGCCAGCAGTTACGAGGGCAGTGAGAACGCTGAAGCTTTCTTT
CASSYEGSENAEAFF
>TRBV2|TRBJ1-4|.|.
TGTGCCAGCATGGACAGCCTGGATGAAAAACTGTTTTTT
CASMDSLDEKLFF
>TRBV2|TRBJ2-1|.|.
TGTGCCAGCAGTGAACTCTCCGTCGTTCAGGGGCGGGATGAGCAGTTCTTC
CASSELSVVQGRDEQFF
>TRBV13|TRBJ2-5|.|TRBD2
TGTGCCAGCAGCCGCAATGAGCGGGGGGGCCTCGTGGAGACCCAGTACTTC
CASSRNERGGLVETQYF
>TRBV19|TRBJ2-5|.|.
TGTGCCAGTAGTATTTCAGGGCTCGAAGAGACCCAGTACTTC
CASSISGLEETQYF
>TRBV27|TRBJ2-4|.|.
TGTGCAAGCGCCGGGGGGCCGATCCCGATTCAGTACTTC
CASAGGPIPIQYF
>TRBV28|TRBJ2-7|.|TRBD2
TGTGCCAGCAGCTACGGACTAGGCAGCTCCTACGAGCAGTACTTC
CASSYGLGSSYEQYF
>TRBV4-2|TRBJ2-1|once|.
TGTGCCAGCAGCCAAGAGGCGGGGGCCCGCGATGAGCAGTTCTTC
CASSQEAGARDEQFF
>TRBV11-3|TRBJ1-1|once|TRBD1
TGTGCCAGCAGCGCCATGACAGGGCAAGGCACTGAAGCTTTCTTT
CASSAMTGQGTEAFF
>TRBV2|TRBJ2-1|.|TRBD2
TGTGCCAGCAGGGGTAGCGGGGGGTTGAATGAGCAGTTCTTC
CASRGSGGLNEQFF
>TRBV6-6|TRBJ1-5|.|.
TGTGCCAGCAGTTACAGCGGGGATGGGCAGCAGCCCCAGCATTTT
CASSYSGDGQQPQHF
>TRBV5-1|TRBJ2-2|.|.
TGCGCCAGCAGCTTTTGGTATTTCAGCGGAGAGAACACCGGGGAGCTGTTTTTT
CASSFWYFSGENTGELFF
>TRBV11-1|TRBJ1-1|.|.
TGTGCCAGCAGCTTACAGGGGACGACTGAAGCTTTCTTT
CASSLQGTTEAFF
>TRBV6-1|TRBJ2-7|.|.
TGTGCCAGCAGTGAATTTAGCACGGACTACGAGCAGTACTTC
CASSEFSTDYEQYF
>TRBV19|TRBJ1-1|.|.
TGTGCCTCTCAGGTAGACAGGTCAGCTTTCTTT
CASQVDRSAFF
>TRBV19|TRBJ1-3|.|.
TGTGCCAGTAGTTCCCCTCCGGGGCCATCGGGAAACACCATATATTTT
CASSSPPGPSGNTIYF
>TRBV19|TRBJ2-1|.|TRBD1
TGTGCCAGTAGTGCCGACAGGGACTCCTACAATGAGCAGTTCTTC
CASSADRDSYNEQFF
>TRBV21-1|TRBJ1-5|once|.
TGTGCCAGCACCCTGGGAGCCGGCAGAAGCAATCAGCCCCAGCATTTT
CASTLGAGRSNQPQHF
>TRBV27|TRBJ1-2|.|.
TGTGCCAGCAGTCCAGGGCAGTATTATGGCTACACCTTC
CASSPGQYYGYTF
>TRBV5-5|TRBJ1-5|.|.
TGTGCCAGCAGCACGGGGGAGTCCCCGACTCAGCCCCAGCATTTT
CASSTGESPTQPQHF
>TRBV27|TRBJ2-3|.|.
TGTGCCACTTCCGGAGGGGGCACAGATACGCAGTATTTT
CATSGGGTDTQYF
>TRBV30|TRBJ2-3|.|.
TGTGCCTGGACTAAATACGATGGTACGCAGTATTTT
CAWTKYDGTQYF
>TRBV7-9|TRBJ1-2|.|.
TGTGCCAGCAGCTTAGATGGGTCCCGAGATACTAACTATGGCTACACCTTC
CASSLDGSRDTNYGYTF
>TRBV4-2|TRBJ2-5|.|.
TGTGCCAGCAGCCAAGATTCTAGCGAAGAGACCCAGTACTTC
CASSQDSSEETQYF
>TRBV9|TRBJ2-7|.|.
TGTGCCAGCAGCGTAACCCAACAGGGAGGTGACGAGCAGTACTTC
CASSVTQQGGDEQYF
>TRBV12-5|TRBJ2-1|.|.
TGTGCTAGTGGGGGTGAAGGATCCTACAATGAGCAGTTCTTC
CASGGEGSYNEQFF
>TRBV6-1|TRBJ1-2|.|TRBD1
TGTGCCAGCATTAGAGCGACAGGGGACTATGGCTACACCTTC
CASIRATGDYGYTF
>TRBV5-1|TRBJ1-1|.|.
TGCGCCAGCAGACCAGACAGGTTTGAAGCTTTCTTT
CASRPDRFEAFF
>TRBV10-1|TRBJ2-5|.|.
TGCGCCAGCAGTGGACCAGGGGGGCAAGAGACCCAGTACTTC
CASSGPGGQETQYF
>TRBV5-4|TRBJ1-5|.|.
TGTGCCAGCAGCCAAGATCTCGGAGCTAATCAGCCCCAGCATTTT
CASSQDLGANQPQHF
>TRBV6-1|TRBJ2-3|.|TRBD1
TGTGCCATCCCTCAATTGGGACAGGGGGCTGATACGCAGTATTTT
CAIPQLGQGADTQYF
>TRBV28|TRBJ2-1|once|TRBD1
TGTGCCAGCAGTTTCCCCGGGACAGGGGTCAATGAGCAGTTCTTC
CASSFPGTGVNEQFF
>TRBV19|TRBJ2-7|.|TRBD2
TGTGCCAGTAGTAGTGGCGGGGGGTCGACCTACGAGCAGTACTTC
CASSSGGGSTYEQYF
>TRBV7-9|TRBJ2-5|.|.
TGTGCCAGCAGCTTAGTATGGGGTTCGGAAGAGACCCAGTACTTC
CASSLVWGSEETQYF
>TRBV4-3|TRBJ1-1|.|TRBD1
TGCGCCAGCAGCCAGTCGGGACAGGGCACTGAAGCTTTCTTT
CASSQSGQGTEAFF
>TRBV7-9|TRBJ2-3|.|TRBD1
TGTGCCAGCAGCTGGGACAGGGCTGGCGATACGCAGTATTTT
CASSWDRAGDTQYF
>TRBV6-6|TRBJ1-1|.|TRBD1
TGTGCCAGCAGTTACGACAGGGGAGGAGAAGCTTTCTTT
CASSYDRGGEAFF
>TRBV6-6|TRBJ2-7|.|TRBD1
TGTGCCAGCAGTAGTGGGACAGGGTCTGAGGAGCAGTACTTC
CASSSGTGSEEQYF
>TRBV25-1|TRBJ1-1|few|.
TGTGCCAGCAGTGAGGTGGGGACTGAAGCTTTCTTT
CASSEVGTEAFF
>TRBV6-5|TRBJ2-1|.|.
TGTGCCAGCAGTCTGGGGGGGGCCGTGAACGATGAGCAGTTCTTC
CASSLGGAVNDEQFF
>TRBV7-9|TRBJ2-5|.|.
TGTGCCAGCCCCCCTGAACTAGCAACAGAGACCCAGTACTTC
CASPPELATETQYF
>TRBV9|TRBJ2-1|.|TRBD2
TGTGCCAGCAGCGTAGAGGTAGCGGGGGCCTACAATGAGCAGTTCTTC
CASSVEVAGAYNEQFF
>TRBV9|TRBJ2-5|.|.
TGTGCCAGCAGCGTAGAGAGTGTCGGTTTAGGGGGGGCCACGCTGTCAGAGACCCAGTACTTC
CASSVESVGLGGATLSETQYF
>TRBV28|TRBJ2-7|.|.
TGTGCCAGCAGCCGGAGACTAGTCACCTACGAGCAGTACTTC
CASSRRLVTYEQYF
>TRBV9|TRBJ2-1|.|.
TGTGCCAGCACCGCGGTAGGGACCTCCTACAATGAGCAGTTCTTC
CASTAVGTSYNEQFF
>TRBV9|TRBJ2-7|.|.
TGTGCCAGCAGCGTAGCTACCGGGGGCGGCTACGAGCAGTACTTC
CASSVATGGGYEQYF